Listed below are T cell receptor beta chains from one sample, sequenced in a study of blood T cells in healthy people across ages. TCRdb recomputed calls from the 5' RACE reads with MiXCR, one row per CDR3 protein. The top ten clones hold around 30% of a sample with hundreds of thousands of distinct CDR3 sequences, around 38% of them seen once. Sequencing input: blood. The source of these receptors is an elderly man in good health. Each CDR3 is given with its conserved first and last residue. D genes are given only for firm matches.

TRBJ1-6	TRBV28	TRBD1	CASRPTGLEPPLHF
TRBJ1-4	TRBV7-9	TRBD1	CASSTMGQAGEKLFF
TRBJ2-1	TRBV20-1	.	CSASGGARGWEGEQFF
TRBJ1-1	TRBV7-9	.	CASSLGVAATEAFF
TRBJ2-2	TRBV29-1	TRBD2	CSVGGTGELFF
TRBJ2-1	TRBV9	TRBD1	CASSQGQGEYNEQFF
.	TRBV11-3	.	CASSFSREETQYF
TRBJ2-5	TRBV6-1	TRBD1	CASSEAFTGVRETQYF
TRBJ2-5	TRBV3-1	TRBD2	CASSQRGTSSRGEQYF
TRBJ1-2	TRBV6-2/TRBV6-3	.	CASSYNRGLSGYTF
TRBJ1-2	TRBV15	.	CATSSGGIQGDYGYTF
TRBJ1-5	TRBV21-1	.	CASSKEGVNNQPQHF
TRBJ2-2	TRBV6-2/TRBV6-3	.	CGVRSYTGELFF
TRBJ2-1	TRBV20-1	TRBD1	CSAARQGRFGNEQFF
TRBJ2-4	TRBV28	TRBD1	CASSSPDRVGAKNIQYF
TRBJ2-4	TRBV12-3/TRBV12-4	.	CASSSPGRLIQYF
TRBJ2-2	TRBV6-5	TRBD2	CASRRLAGDTGELFF
TRBJ1-5	TRBV28	.	CASSRDQGYSNQPQHF
TRBJ2-2	TRBV2	.	CASSGLRNTGELFF
TRBJ1-2	TRBV6-5	.	CAVRTANYGYTF
TRBJ1-3	TRBV29-1	.	CSVQSGGVSGNTIYF
TRBJ2-5	TRBV24-1	.	CATSDSQGRETQYF
TRBJ2-3	TRBV7-2	.	CASSLMSDTQYF
TRBJ2-2	TRBV10-3	.	CAIITLGGGTGELFF
TRBJ2-7	TRBV14	TRBD2	CASSQDVASGRVYEQYF
TRBJ2-7	TRBV6-1	TRBD1	CASSISGQGSYEQYF
.	TRBV11-2	.	CASSLIEGETQYF
TRBJ2-1	TRBV20-1	TRBD2	CSAEGLADVRDEQFF
TRBJ1-1	TRBV2	.	CASSEVAATEAFF
TRBJ2-1	TRBV5-1	TRBD1	CASSAPGQGPNEQFF
TRBJ2-1	TRBV7-2	.	CASSQSSRYNEQFF
TRBJ2-5	TRBV5-1	.	CASTLTGGYQETQYF
TRBJ2-7	TRBV6-5	TRBD2	CASNSAGGGSYEQYF
TRBJ2-4	TRBV2	TRBD1	CASTDRGGGIQYF
TRBJ1-4	TRBV4-1	.	CASSQVRGGNEKLFF
TRBJ2-3	TRBV7-6	.	CASSLLVEAADTQYF
TRBJ2-5	TRBV6-5	TRBD1	CASSYAPTGGFGETQYF
TRBJ1-1	TRBV5-1	.	CASRTVGGPEAFF
TRBJ2-6	TRBV7-6	.	CASSSYWAQVAPGANVLTF
.	TRBV7-8	.	CASSLRDLAMETQYF
TRBJ2-3	TRBV7-2	TRBD1	CASSTRQGGNTDTQYF
TRBJ2-7	TRBV25-1	.	CASSEYNSPYEQYF
TRBJ2-1	TRBV28	.	CVSSLIRGGNEQFF
TRBJ2-1	TRBV4-3	.	CASSQDVGGGSSYNEQFF
.	TRBV28	TRBD1	CASSTTTTGGSYNEQYF
TRBJ1-3	TRBV10-3	TRBD1	CAISPPGTDGNTIYF
TRBJ2-7	TRBV20-1	TRBD2	CSASGRAVDEQYF
TRBJ2-6	TRBV6-1	.	CATRLGASSSGASVLTF
TRBJ2-5	TRBV29-1	.	CSVDQGSEETQYF
TRBJ2-1	TRBV3-1	TRBD1	CASSQRLRQGVKETQFF